One and the same sample provided the 24 T cell receptor beta chains below, sequenced in a study of cytomegalovirus exposure and HLA in healthy donors. The PCR used 60 Vbeta and 13 Jbeta primers. Using immunoSEQ multiplex PCR, the repertoire was profiled, and TCRdb retains in-frame clones only, with some absent. The table includes about 130,000 clones, 65% to 75% detected once. The specimen sequenced was PBMCs. All receptors come from a man aged 40-49 years in good health and CMV-seropositive.

CDR3: CASSPRTSTDTQYF. CDR3 nucleotides: TGTGCCAGTAGTCCAAGGACTAGCACAGATACGCAGTATTTT. The J gene is TRBJ2-3, the V gene TRBV19; TRBD2 might be the D (5 bases). The CDR3 sequence is 14 residues long. The germline CDR1 and CDR2 sequences are LNHDA and SQIVND (reference sequence). V was pared by 5 bases and J by 0 bases, with 9 bases between.

The chain combines TRBV4-1 with TRBJ2-7, with D possibly being TRBD2 (5 bases). This CDR3 region has 13 residues. Germline-derived CDR1 and CDR2 are MGHRA and YSYEKL. Trimming left V 3 bases short and J 6 bases short, with 12 bases between. The CDR3 is CASSQAHRGEQYF. The CDR3 coding sequence is TGCGCCAGCAGCCAGGCCCATCGGGGCGAGCAGTACTTC.

The rearrangement uses TRBV28 and TRBJ1-1; D is unclear. This CDR3 comprises 14 residues. Per the germline V gene, CDR1 is MDHEN and CDR2 is SYDVKM. V was clipped by 6 bases and J by 5 bases, with 16 bases between them. The CDR3 bases are TGTGCCAGCAGACCTTATTACCTCGGGACTGAAGCTTTCTTT. Translating it yields CASRPYYLGTEAFF.

V gene TRBV10-3 combines with J gene TRBJ2-1, with D possibly matching TRBD1 (6 bases). Trimming removed 8 bases from V and 1 base from J, with 12 bases in between. CDR1 ENHRY and CDR2 SYGVKD come from the germline V gene. This CDR3 has 14 residues. The chain's CDR3 is CAIADSGSYNEQFF. The CDR3 bases are TGTGCCATCGCGGACAGCGGTTCCTACAATGAGCAGTTCTTC.

The chain carries TRBV6-6 and TRBJ2-7; D call uncertain. The germline gives CDR1 MNHNY, CDR2 SVGAGI (reference sequence). Trimming took 8 bases from V and 5 from J, leaving 19 bases between them. The CDR3 runs 14 residues. This CDR3 reads CASSPVNGRDEQYF. The CDR3 DNA follows: TGTGCCAGCTCCCCGGTTAATGGTCGGGACGAGCAGTACTTC.

The V call is TRBV25-1, the J call TRBJ2-2; 10 positions match TRBD1. V gave up 3 bases and J gave up 6 bases; unmatched junction bases: 4. This CDR3 region has 15 residues. From germline, CDR1 is MGHDK and CDR2 SYGVNS. The CDR3 sequence: CASSDGTGDSGELFF. The DNA of the CDR3 is TGTGCCAGCAGTGATGGGACAGGGGACTCCGGGGAGCTGTTTTTT.

This CDR3 is CASSLQLANYGYTF. DNA for the CDR3: TGTGCCAGCAGCTTGCAATTAGCTAACTATGGCTACACCTTC. The chain has TRBV5-4 and TRBJ1-2; no firm D call. Germline CDR1 reads SGHNT; CDR2 reads YYREEE (reference sequence). V was trimmed by 1 base and J by 0 bases, leaving 7 bases between them. The CDR3 is made up of 14 amino acids.

About this clone: The same CDR3 also results from other DNA sequences found in this sample. The J gene is TRBJ2-2, the V gene TRBV30; TRBD1 matches at 7 bases. V lost 0 bases and J lost 5; bases outside the gene matches: 6. Germline-derived CDR1 and CDR2 are GTSNPN and SVGIG (reference sequence). The CDR3 sequence is 15 residues long. In nucleotides, the CDR3 is TGTGCCTGGAGTGTACGGACAGGTTATACCGGGGAGCTGTTTTTT. This translates into CAWSVRTGYTGELFF. Drawing the rest from reference TRBV30 and TRBJ2-2, the complete variable domain is SQTIHQWPATLVQPVGSPLSLECTVEGTSNPNLYWYRQAAGRGLQLLFYSVGIGQISSEVPQNLSASRPQDRQFILSSKKLLLSDSGFYLCAWSVRTGYTGELFFGEGSRLTVL.

V usage is TRBV5-1 and J usage is TRBJ2-7; 10 nucleotides match TRBD2. CDR3 length: 15 amino acids. The J segment lost 6 bases and the V segment lost 0 bases, leaving 6 bases of the junction unmatched. Per germline, CDR1 SGHRS and CDR2 YFSETQ. The CDR3 is CASSLGSSGSSEQYF. The CDR3 nucleotides are TGCGCCAGCAGCTTGGGGTCTAGCGGGAGTTCCGAGCAGTACTTC.

The chain couples TRBV15 to TRBJ2-3; D may be TRBD1 (6 bases). V lost 0 bases to trimming and J lost 3 bases, with 10 bases between them. Germline V gene sequence: CDR1 LNHNV, CDR2 YYDKDF (reference sequence). The length of the CDR3 is 15 residues. The CDR3 spells CATSRDRGGTDTQYF. Written as DNA, the CDR3 is TGTGCCACCAGCAGAGACAGGGGTGGGACAGATACGCAGTATTTT.

This clone turned up a few times. The chain combines TRBV5-6 with TRBJ2-1, with D hard to call. The CDR3 covers 12 residues. The germline V gene encodes CDR1 SGHDT and CDR2 YYEEEE. The V end was cut by 4 bases, the J end by 7 bases, with 9 bases between. The CDR3 DNA reads as TGTGCCAGCAGCCAGACTCCTAATGAGCAGTTCTTC. Its protein product is CASSQTPNEQFF.

J is TRBJ1-2 and V is TRBV19, with 10 bases matching TRBD1. J lost 5 bases, V lost 4 bases, and 1 base had no gene match. The CDR3 has 13 residues. Germline values: CDR1 LNHDA, CDR2 SQIVND (reference sequence). CDR3: CASSTDRGYGYTF. The CDR3 coding sequence is TGTGCCAGTAGTACGGACAGGGGGTATGGCTACACCTTC.

The genes are TRBV19 and TRBJ1-1; perhaps TRBD1 as D (5 bases). The ends were cut back, 4 bases at V and 4 bases at J, with 16 bases in the middle. CDR3 length: 15 residues. Germline assignment: CDR1 LNHDA and CDR2 SQIVND (reference sequence). CDR3 sequence reads: CASSNQGLVGTEAFF. DNA of the CDR3: TGTGCCAGTAGTAATCAGGGCCTGGTGGGCACTGAAGCTTTCTTT.

J is TRBJ2-7 and V is TRBV6-5; 10 bases line up with TRBD1. With 6 bases clipped from V and 4 bases from J, the junction kept 9 bases outside the gene matches. Germline CDR1 MNHEY, CDR2 SVGAGI. This CDR3 has 15 amino acids. CDR3 region: CASRLTGGGLYEQYF. In nucleotides, the CDR3 is TGTGCCAGCAGACTGACAGGGGGCGGTTTATACGAGCAGTACTTC.

This clone is classed as medium-sized. The J gene is TRBJ1-1, the V gene TRBV5-8, with 8 bases lining up with TRBD1. V lost 0 bases to trimming and J lost 6 bases; unmatched junction nucleotides: 13. The CDR3 covers 17 residues. Germline CDR1 is SGHTS and CDR2 is YDEGEE. The CDR3 coding sequence is TGTGCCAGCAGCTTGGAGACAGGGGCGTCCTCTAGCGCTGAAGCTTTCTTT. Translated: CASSLETGASSSAEAFF.

The V gene is TRBV6-5, the J gene TRBJ1-6, with 8 bases aligning to TRBD1. Germline CDR1 reads MNHEY; CDR2 reads SVGAGI. CDR3 length: 13 residues. V shed 5 bases, J shed 10 bases, and the junction held 4 bases outside the gene matches. The CDR3 reads CASSRQGNSPLHF. The CDR3 coding sequence is TGTGCCAGCAGTCGACAGGGGAACTCACCCCTCCACTTT.

The chain combines TRBV19 with TRBJ1-5, with 7 nucleotides matching TRBD1. Germline V lookup: CDR1 LNHDA, CDR2 SQIVND (reference sequence). CDR3 size: 17 residues. Unmatched junction bases numbered 9, after V lost 3 bases and J lost 1 base. The CDR3 is CASSIVETGRSNQPQHF. The CDR3, as DNA: TGTGCCAGTAGTATTGTCGAGACAGGGAGGAGCAATCAGCCCCAGCATTTT. Using reference TRBV19 and TRBJ1-5 for the parts outside the CDR3, the full variable domain is DGGITQSPKYLFRKEGQNVTLSCEQNLNHDAMYWYRQDPGQGLRLIYYSQIVNDFQKGDIAEGYSVSREKKESFPLTVTSAQKNPTAFYLCASSIVETGRSNQPQHFGDGTRLSIL.

V is TRBV19 and J is TRBJ1-1, with D maybe TRBD1 (6 bases). The CDR3 loop spans 14 amino acids. Germline loops: CDR1 LNHDA, CDR2 SQIVND (reference sequence). V lost 7 bases and J lost 0, with 12 bases in between. The CDR3 DNA reads as TGTGCCAGTATCGAGGACAGCCTGAACACTGAAGCTTTCTTT. It translates to CASIEDSLNTEAFF.

V and J are TRBV9 and TRBJ1-2, with a weak D call TRBD1 (6 bases). V was shortened by 1 base and J by 7 bases, with 23 bases between the two germline ends. The germline V gene encodes CDR1 SGDLS and CDR2 YYNGEE. This CDR3 comprises 17 residues. In nucleotides, the CDR3 is TGTGCCAGCAGCGTAAAAGCCTCAGGGGCCTCTCCTGGTGGCTACACCTTC. Translation: CASSVKASGASPGGYTF.

The V call is TRBV1, the J call TRBJ2-3; the table's D call, TRBD2, was not checked against the DNA. TRBV1 is recorded as a pseudogene. The CDR3 totals 14 residues. Here the CDR3 DNA reads TGCACCAACGACCAGATTGGGAGGACAGATACGCAGTATTTT. As protein: CTNDQIGRTDTQYF.

V and J are TRBV28 and TRBJ2-5, with TRBD1 matching 8 bases. Germline trimming cut 4 bases from V and 5 bases from J; bases unmatched to any gene: 9. Germline V gene sequence: CDR1 MDHEN, CDR2 SYDVKM. The CDR3 totals 15 residues. The CDR3, as DNA: TGTGCCAGCAGTTCGGAAACAGGGGGTGGGGAGACCCAGTACTTC. This gives the protein CASSSETGGGETQYF.

V and J are TRBV5-1 and TRBJ2-7; 11 nucleotides line up with TRBD2. CDR1 and CDR2 (germline): SGHRS, YFSETQ. V trimming: 4 bases; J trimming: 2 bases; junction bases outside the gene matches: 11. The CDR3 consists of 17 residues. The CDR3 nucleotides are TGCGCCAGCAGCCCGCCAGGACTAGCGGGCGTCGCCTACGAGCAGTACTTC. As protein: CASSPPGLAGVAYEQYF.

V usage is TRBV5-4 and J usage is TRBJ2-7, with 9 bases matching TRBD1. V was pared by 0 bases and J by 3 bases, with 4 bases of the junction left unmatched. This CDR3 spans 15 amino acids. CDR1 and CDR2 from the germline V gene are SGHNT and YYREEE (reference sequence). The CDR3 DNA sequence: TGTGCCAGCAGCTTGGGGGGACAGGGAGGCTACGAGCAGTACTTC. As protein: CASSLGGQGGYEQYF.

The chain joins TRBV4-1 to TRBJ2-5; weak D call: TRBD1 (6 bases). Near its end, the DNA agrees better with TRBJ2-7, so the J call may be wrong. This CDR3 spans 17 amino acids. The germline V gene has CDR1 MGHRA and CDR2 YSYEKL. Written as DNA, the CDR3 is TGCGCCAGCAGCCAAGATGTGGGGGCGATCAGCGCCTACGAGCAGTACTTC. Amino acid sequence: CASSQDVGAISAYEQYF.